This T cell receptor (beta chain) was observed in a study of T cell changes during pregnancy in multiple sclerosis. Measured with immunoSEQ multiplex PCR; TCRdb has only the in-frame clones, and not every one. The table lists around 30,000 clones, about 90% of them singletons. V dropped 7 bases and J dropped 3 bases, with 12 bases sitting between them. Germline assignment: CDR1 MNHNS and CDR2 SASEGT. The CDR3 is 13 amino acids. The chain is built from TRBV6-1 and TRBJ1-2; maybe TRBD1 (6 bases). The sequence was collected from a female donor in good health, enrolled as a control in a pregnancy study. This specimen consisted of CD4+ T cells from peripheral blood mononuclear cells, obtained in the third trimester of pregnancy. The CDR3 nucleotides read TGTGCCAGCACTCGGACAGCGGACTATGGCTACACCTTC. This gives the protein CASTRTADYGYTF.